This T cell receptor beta chain was found in a study of T cell responses to AZD1222 COVID-19 vaccine. Germline V lookup: CDR1 SGHTS, CDR2 YDEGEE. CDR3 size: 15 residues. V was clipped by 0 bases and J by 7 bases, with 11 bases between them. The assay was immunoSEQ multiplex PCR, and TCRdb's table has in-frame clones only and misses some. The profile covers over 150,000 clones, with 88% appearing a single time and 4% to 4.5% taken by the ten largest. Overall study results and limits: AZD1222 recipients seropositive at baseline numbered only 6 or 7. No repertoire was sampled before or during the peak T cell response, only after it.

Concerning this clone: Its specificity is not known.

This chain connects TRBV5-8 to TRBJ1-6; D is undetermined. The material was peripheral blood, obtained 28 days after the second AZD1222 dose. This TCR was sampled from an adult who received the AZD1222 COVID-19 vaccine. The CDR3 region has the DNA TGTGCCAGCAGCTTGGCATATGGCAGGAATTCACCCCTCCACTTT. Amino acid sequence: CASSLAYGRNSPLHF.